Sequencing of this T cell receptor beta chain was carried out in a study of cytomegalovirus exposure and HLA in healthy donors. 60 Vbeta and 13 Jbeta primers were used in PCR. Sequencing was performed with immunoSEQ multiplex PCR; in TCRdb, only in-frame clones are kept and a portion is missing. The sample includes about 200,000 clones, around 87% of them seen just once. Study-wide results and caveats: There were a few CMV-associated chains whose specificity for CMV antigens was confirmed in vitro.

Germline loops: CDR1 MDHEN, CDR2 SYDVKM. The CDR3 has 16 amino acids. V dropped 3 bases and J dropped 4; count of bases not matched to a gene: 8. To note about this clone: Its antigen remains unidentified.

This chain uses TRBV28 with TRBJ1-2, with TRBD1 matching over 10 bases. Input material: PBMCs. The receptor's source is a young woman in good health and CMV-seronegative. The CDR3 protein is CASSFSDRGRSYGYTF. CDR3 sequence (DNA): TGTGCCAGCAGTTTTTCGGACAGGGGGAGGAGCTATGGCTACACCTTC.